A single sample is the source of the 27 T cell receptor beta chains below, sequenced in a study of identical twins. TCRdb analysed the 5' RACE reads with MiXCR anew, one entry per CDR3 protein. The sample holds some 500,000 distinct CDR3 sequences, under 25% seen once. This sample was shared with a second study, whose subject was T cells expressing NK-cell markers.

Material for sequencing was CD4+ T cells sorted from blood. These receptors came from a woman aged 18-29 years in good health.

The chain joins TRBV20-1 to TRBJ2-1; TRBD2 is a possible D gene (7 bases). Germline V gene data show CDR1 as DFQATT and CDR2 as SNEGSKA (reference sequence). This CDR3 comprises 14 residues. Trimming took 3 bases from V and 7 from J, leaving 16 bases between them. The CDR3 loop reads CSASMRGGQNEQFF. As DNA, the CDR3 is TGCAGTGCTAGTATGAGGGGGGGCCAAAATGAGCAGTTCTTC.

This clonotype has only a few counts. This chain joins TRBV20-1 and TRBJ1-2; D is uncertain. The CDR3 sequence is 13 residues long. Germline lookup yields CDR1 DFQATT and CDR2 SNEGSKA (reference sequence). Trimming took 4 bases from V and 5 from J, leaving 14 bases between them. This CDR3 reads CSATDPDQYGYTF. CDR3 bases: TGCAGTGCTACAGACCCGGACCAGTATGGCTACACCTTC.

This chain links TRBV10-2 with TRBJ2-2; unclear D gene. Trimming removed 6 bases from V and 1 base from J, with 9 bases in between. CDR1 and CDR2 from the germline V gene are WSHSY and SAAADI. The CDR3 runs 14 residues. DNA for the CDR3: TGCGCCAGCAGGGTCCCTGTGAACACCGGGGAGCTGTTTTTT. Its protein is CASRVPVNTGELFF.

This clonotype showed up just a few times. The gene calls are TRBV3-1 and TRBJ2-5; D ambiguous. CDR1 LGHDT and CDR2 YNNKEL come from the germline V gene (reference sequence). Trimming left V 5 bases short and J 1 base short, with 14 bases between. The CDR3 length is 15 residues. CDR3: CASSSMGGPQETQYF. DNA for the CDR3: TGTGCCAGCAGCAGTATGGGCGGACCCCAAGAGACCCAGTACTTC.

The J gene is TRBJ2-7, the V gene TRBV15; perhaps TRBD1 as D (6 bases). V lost 1 base and J lost 0, with 10 bases in between. Germline assignment: CDR1 LNHNV and CDR2 YYDKDF (reference sequence). The CDR3 runs to 15 residues. The CDR3 sequence: CATSRGTEISYEQYF. DNA of the CDR3: TGTGCCACCAGCAGAGGGACAGAGATCTCCTACGAGCAGTACTTC.

Comment on this clonotype: This may come from a read error, since a much larger clone is one base off. The chain has TRBV6-2 or TRBV6-3 and TRBJ2-3; maybe TRBD2 (5 bases). The ends were cut back, 6 bases at V and 3 bases at J, with 7 bases in the middle. The germline V gene has CDR1 MNHEY and CDR2 SVGEGT. This CDR3 comprises 12 residues. CDR3 coding DNA: TGTGCCAGCAGCACTAGGACAGATACGCAGTATTTT. Protein: CASSTRTDTQYF.

This clonotype was observed a few times. The gene calls are TRBV24-1 and TRBJ2-1; 12 bases are a match to TRBD2. V lost 5 bases, J lost 8 bases, and 6 bases stayed unmatched. This CDR3 is 15 amino acids long. Germline CDR1 KGHDR, CDR2 SFDVKD. The CDR3 reads CATSAATSGSDEQFF. In DNA, the CDR3 is TGTGCCACCAGTGCCGCGACTAGCGGGAGTGATGAGCAGTTCTTC.

In nucleotides, the CDR3 is TGTGCCAGCAGTGATGTCGGAGGGGCAGGTGAAAAACTGTTTTTT. Protein: CASSDVGGAGEKLFF. The chain has TRBV25-1 and TRBJ1-4, with D perhaps TRBD1 (5 bases). Germline values: CDR1 MGHDK, CDR2 SYGVNS. V was clipped by 3 bases and J by 7 bases, with 15 bases between them. This CDR3 is 15 amino acids long.

Ten or more counts support this clonotype. The rearrangement links TRBV9 to TRBJ2-1, with TRBD2 matching over 9 bases. This CDR3 spans 17 amino acids. Germline V gene sequence: CDR1 SGDLS, CDR2 YYNGEE. The J segment lost 9 bases and the V segment lost 0 bases, leaving 13 bases of the junction unmatched. CDR3 amino acids: CASSVGTSVYEWGEQFF. CDR3 sequence (DNA): TGTGCCAGCAGCGTAGGGACTAGCGTTTACGAGTGGGGTGAGCAGTTCTTC. Complete variable domain (other parts from reference TRBV9 and TRBJ2-1): DSGVTQTPKHLITATGQRVTLRCSPRSGDLSVYWYQQSLDQGLQFLIQYYNGEERAKGNILERFSAQQFPDLHSELNLSSLELGDSALYFCASSVGTSVYEWGEQFFGPGTRLTVL.

This chain links TRBV3-1 with TRBJ2-1; D remains ambiguous. CDR3 length equals 17 residues. In germline, CDR1 is LGHDT, CDR2 YNNKEL (reference sequence). V was shortened by 0 bases and J by 0 bases, with 12 bases between the two germline ends. The CDR3 sequence: CASSQDFSPSSYNEQFF. In nucleotides, the CDR3 is TGTGCCAGCAGCCAAGATTTCTCGCCTAGCTCCTACAATGAGCAGTTCTTC.

This clonotype was picked up a small number of times. The chain couples TRBV20-1 to TRBJ2-1, with a possible D match to TRBD2 (5 bases). Germline V gives CDR1 DFQATT, CDR2 SNEGSKA (reference sequence). CDR3 size: 14 residues. Trimming left V 1 base short and J 4 bases short, with 11 bases between. CDR3 residues: CSARVGSGYNEQFF. CDR3 coding DNA: TGCAGTGCTAGAGTTGGGAGTGGGTACAATGAGCAGTTCTTC.

This clonotype has ten or more counts. The chain links TRBV12-3 or TRBV12-4 to TRBJ2-7, with 7 bases that match TRBD2. The CDR3 extends over 13 amino acids. With 8 bases clipped from V and 3 bases from J, the junction kept 7 bases outside the gene matches. The CDR3 coding sequence is TGTGCCAGCCCCGGGGGGTCTGACTACGAGCAGTACTTC. Translated, it gives CASPGGSDYEQYF.

The rearrangement joins TRBV10-2 to TRBJ1-2; D remains ambiguous. The CDR3 sequence is 12 residues long. V lost 5 bases to trimming and J lost 8 bases, with 12 bases between them. Germline V gene sequence: CDR1 WSHSY, CDR2 SAAADI. CDR3 protein: CASSRTMQGYTF. CDR3 nucleotide sequence: TGCGCCAGCAGTAGAACTATGCAGGGCTACACCTTC.

The chain is built from TRBV5-1 and TRBJ2-7; D gene uncertain. The CDR3 is made up of 12 amino acids. Deletions cut 0 bases from V and 7 bases from J, with 8 bases between. CDR1 and CDR2 from the germline V gene are SGHRS and YFSETQ. CDR3 DNA sequence: TGCGCCAGCAGCTTGGAAATCGGTGAGCAGTACTTC. This translates into CASSLEIGEQYF. Based on the CDR3 plus reference TRBV5-1 and TRBJ2-7, the full variable domain is KAGVTQTPRYLIKTRGQQVTLSCSPISGHRSVSWYQQTPGQGLQFLFEYFSETQRNKGNFPGRFSGRQFSNSRSEMNVSTLELGDSALYLCASSLEIGEQYFGPGTRLTVT.

V gene TRBV20-1 combines with J gene TRBJ2-1, with 9 bases lining up with TRBD2. This CDR3 region has 14 residues. The ends lost 0 bases at V and 10 bases at J; junction bases unmatched: 7. The germline gives CDR1 DFQATT, CDR2 SNEGSKA (reference sequence). CDR3 residues: CSARDTLAGYEQFF. In DNA form, the CDR3 reads TGCAGTGCTAGAGATACCCTAGCGGGATACGAGCAGTTCTTC.

The chain employs TRBV6-1 and TRBJ2-7; D is possibly TRBD1 (5 bases). This CDR3 is built from 14 residues. CDR1 and CDR2 (germline): MNHNS, SASEGT. V gave up 10 bases and J gave up 0 bases, with 16 bases separating them. The CDR3 DNA is TGTGCCACCTTGGGGCAGAGGAGCTCCTACGAGCAGTACTTC. Residues: CATLGQRSSYEQYF.

This chain links TRBV6-1 with TRBJ1-1; 10 bases fit TRBD1. After removal of 6 bases from V and 3 bases from J, the junction contained 7 bases not matched to a gene. The germline V gene has CDR1 MNHNS and CDR2 SASEGT. The CDR3 is made up of 15 amino acids. Written as DNA, the CDR3 is TGTGCCAGCAGCCCTGGGACAGGGGTACACACTGAAGCTTTCTTT. This codes for CASSPGTGVHTEAFF.

Many counts were recorded for this clonotype. V and J are TRBV6-1 and TRBJ2-1; D could derive from TRBD1 or TRBD2 (6 bases each). The CDR3 spans 14 residues. V lost 7 bases and J lost 2, with 12 bases in between. Germline values: CDR1 MNHNS, CDR2 SASEGT. The CDR3 here is CASTRGLAYNEQFF. As DNA, the CDR3 is TGTGCCAGCACCCGGGGGCTTGCCTACAATGAGCAGTTCTTC.

The chain joins TRBV7-7 to TRBJ2-3, with 8 bases that match TRBD2. The germline V gene has CDR1 SSHAT and CDR2 FNYEAQ (reference sequence). V shed 5 bases and J 0 bases; nucleotides not matched to a gene: 7. This CDR3 comprises 16 residues. The CDR3 region is CASSAELAASTDTQYF. The CDR3, as DNA: TGTGCCAGCAGCGCCGAACTAGCGGCTAGCACAGATACGCAGTATTTT.

The rearrangement uses TRBV29-1 and TRBJ1-2; a weak D match, TRBD1 (6 bases). V gave up 2 bases and J gave up 4 bases, with 8 bases separating them. From germline, CDR1 is SQVTM and CDR2 ANQGSEA. The CDR3 has 12 residues. CDR3 bases: TGCAGCGTTGAAACGACAGGCTATGGCTACACCTTC. It specifies CSVETTGYGYTF.

The rearrangement joins TRBV5-1 to TRBJ2-5; 8 nucleotides line up with TRBD2. Germline trimming cut 5 bases from V and 3 bases from J; bases unmatched to any gene: 9. The germline V gene encodes CDR1 SGHRS and CDR2 YFSETQ. There are 15 residues in the CDR3. This chain's CDR3 is CASSFTSGTEETQYF. The CDR3 DNA is TGCGCCAGCAGTTTTACTAGCGGCACGGAAGAGACCCAGTACTTC. The full variable domain, its missing parts supplied by reference TRBV5-1 and TRBJ2-5, is KAGVTQTPRYLIKTRGQQVTLSCSPISGHRSVSWYQQTPGQGLQFLFEYFSETQRNKGNFPGRFSGRQFSNSRSEMNVSTLELGDSALYLCASSFTSGTEETQYFGPGTRLLVL.

This clonotype was picked up a small number of times. The gene calls are TRBV5-6 and TRBJ1-6, with 7 positions matching TRBD1. This CDR3 region has 16 residues. V lost 0 bases and J lost 7; bases outside the gene matches: 7. Germline-derived CDR1 and CDR2 are SGHDT and YYEEEE. The CDR3 spells CASSLDRGLWNSPLHF. CDR3 DNA sequence: TGTGCCAGCAGCTTGGACAGGGGACTGTGGAATTCACCCCTCCACTTT.

This clonotype was seen many times. V is TRBV29-1 and J is TRBJ2-5, with D perhaps TRBD1 (6 bases). CDR3 size: 13 residues. Trimming took off 5 bases at V and 4 bases at J, with 14 bases between the two ends. Germline values: CDR1 SQVTM, CDR2 ANQGSEA. CDR3 nucleotide sequence: TGCAGCGTTTTACAGACAGGTCGAGAGACCCAGTACTTC. This encodes CSVLQTGRETQYF.

This chain joins TRBV12-3 or TRBV12-4 and TRBJ2-3, with D tentatively TRBD1 (5 bases). CDR3 length equals 15 residues. Trimming stripped 2 bases from V and 1 base from J, with 10 bases between. The CDR3 DNA sequence: TGTGCCAGCAGTTTAACCAGGGCCGGCACAGATACGCAGTATTTT. Translating gives CASSLTRAGTDTQYF.

This clonotype was seen only a few times. V is TRBV29-1 and J is TRBJ1-1; D remains ambiguous. This CDR3 is 15 amino acids long. Germline CDR1 is SQVTM and CDR2 is ANQGSEA. V lost 0 bases and J lost 0, with 11 bases in between. CDR3 nucleotides: TGCAGCGTTGAAGAATATAGGGTTATGAACACTGAAGCTTTCTTT. Translated, it gives CSVEEYRVMNTEAFF. The full variable domain, with the rest looked up from reference TRBV29-1 and TRBJ1-1, is SAVISQKPSRDICQRGTSLTIQCQVDSQVTMMFWYRQQPGQSLTLIATANQGSEATYESGFVIDKFPISRPNLTFSTLTVSNMSPEDSSIYLCSVEEYRVMNTEAFFGQGTRLTVV.

The chain combines TRBV5-1 with TRBJ2-1, with TRBD2 as a possible D gene (5 bases). The CDR3 covers 16 residues. The germline V gene encodes CDR1 SGHRS and CDR2 YFSETQ. The V end was cut by 4 bases, the J end by 4 bases, with 18 bases between. In DNA form, the CDR3 reads TGCGCCAGCAGCCCGACGCTAGCTAGAGGGTACAATGAGCAGTTCTTC. This encodes CASSPTLARGYNEQFF. Using reference TRBV5-1 and TRBJ2-1 for the parts outside the CDR3, the full variable domain is KAGVTQTPRYLIKTRGQQVTLSCSPISGHRSVSWYQQTPGQGLQFLFEYFSETQRNKGNFPGRFSGRQFSNSRSEMNVSTLELGDSALYLCASSPTLARGYNEQFFGPGTRLTVL.

This clonotype was detected ten times or more. The chain joins TRBV20-1 to TRBJ2-5, with D maybe TRBD2 (5 bases). Per the germline V gene, CDR1 is DFQATT and CDR2 is SNEGSKA (reference sequence). Between the trimmed V and J ends, which lost 6 bases and 1 base, there was a span of 18 bases. The CDR3 is 15 residues long. The CDR3 nucleotides read TGCAGTGCCAATCCCGGGATTGACCTCCAAGAGACCCAGTACTTC. Protein product: CSANPGIDLQETQYF.